This T cell receptor (beta chain) was sequenced for a study of blood T cell repertoires in COVID-19. Study background: Samples came from the United States, Italy and Spain, spanning acute and convalescent COVID-19. PBMCs, B-cell-depleted T cells, or T cells provided the cDNA or gDNA that made up the material.

Original data processing: Amplifying reference gene primers gave estimates of nucleated cell counts. Libraries were prepared by immunoSEQ multiplex PCR; TCRdb keeps only in-frame clonotypes and omits some of them. Clone size and V and J calls were adopted from that table, with D and trimming inferred from the DNA. The repertoire holds around 59,000 clones, around 73% seen once, with roughly 13% in the top ten. The CDR3 has 13 residues. Per the germline V gene, CDR1 is LNHDA and CDR2 is SQIVND (reference sequence). The V gene lost 5 bases and the J gene lost 9 bases, with 14 bases spanning the gap. The J gene is TRBJ1-3, the V gene TRBV19; no clear D gene. This receptor was taken from a man older than 75 with acute or convalescent COVID-19. The specimen was peripheral blood. This CDR3 reads CASSGQASSTIYF. In DNA form, the CDR3 reads TGTGCCAGTAGTGGGCAGGCGTCGAGCACCATATATTTT.